The T cell receptor beta chain under discussion was sequenced for a study of T cells in Graves' hyperthyroidism and ophthalmopathy (dated by TCRdb to about 2019). Regarding the research as a whole: Peripheral blood was collected at initial diagnosis, before any treatment. To identify distinguishing TCR V-J signatures, a discovery cohort of about 100 patients was used, comprising 43 with Graves' ophthalmopathy and around 60 with stable Graves' hyperthyroidism. An independent validation cohort of around 20 hyperthyroidism patients and 17 patients who later progressed to ophthalmopathy tested prospective prediction of ophthalmopathy. The 75 to 100 discovery patients were randomly divided into training and test sets at a 7:3 ratio. In more than 5 Graves' hyperthyroidism patients, the study also compared T-cell repertoires from thyroid tissue with T-cell repertoires from blood. Once sampling was done, hyperthyroidism patients were given methimazole at a starting dose of 30 mg daily, whereas ophthalmopathy patients were given high-dose intravenous methylprednisolone. TCR Vbeta CDR3 sequencing of 135 peripheral blood samples (under 45 ophthalmopathy, about 74 hyperthyroidism and approximately 17 progressor patients) is reported in the paper.

Overall study results and their limits: Most expanded thyroid clonotypes (frequency above 0.001) were also detected in blood, a finding suggesting that blood repertoires may reflect thyroid immune responses. No statistical method was used to set the sample size in advance, and investigators knew the group allocation. A 13 V-J signature model separated ophthalmopathy from stable hyperthyroidism, with over 85% sensitivity and about 81% specificity in cross-validation and 80%/75% in testing. During validation, the model predicted progression to ophthalmopathy a median of approximately 7 months ahead of onset, with almost 71% sensitivity and about 75% specificity.

TCR beta CDR3 regions were amplified from RNA transcripts. The first round of RT-PCR for the TCR CDR3 was performed with the HTBI primer set and the Qiagen OneStep RT-PCR kit. Libraries were constructed in a second round of multiplex PCR, after which size selection and purification were performed. The libraries were sequenced on an Illumina HiSeq2000 using paired-end 100 bp reads. Concerning the study's data processing: SOAPnuke was used to process the raw data, with reads discarded if the reads contained adapters or uncalled bases, had a mean Phred below 15, or lacked an exact constant-primer or identifier match. COPE v1.2.5 was used to merge high-quality paired reads, and clonotypes were defined as unique nucleotide sequences. MiTCR v1.1 was used to align the clonotypes against IMGT TRBV, TRBD and TRBJ reference segments. The analysis was restricted to V-J combinations with a frequency above 0.0001, which together covered about 99% of the repertoires. The TCS score was defined as the ratio of F50 (clonal expansion) to E x V (chaos), calculated using BLOSUM62-based TCRdist between CDR3 peptides within each V-J. Welch's t-statistics and random forest reduced around 520 V-J features to fewer than 15, which were used in a naive Bayes classifier (R e1071). TCRdb trimmed public reads at Q25 via fastp, called clones via MiXCR and kept in-frame beta chains. Entries that share a CDR3 protein sequence are merged under the most common genes and DNA. The V and J calls and clone size are TCRdb's, not the authors'. The sample includes hundreds of thousands of distinct CDR3 sequences, with about 15% observed a single time. The top ten clonotypes cover around 24% of the sample.

The germline V gene sets CDR1 to KGHSH and CDR2 to LQKENI. Including cysteine and phenylalanine, the CDR3 has 13 amino acids. Only the CDR3 portion is preserved as DNA: 39 bases, with reading frame beginning at the first base. From V the trimming removes 4 bases and from J it removes 5 bases, while the gene matches leave 4 bases of the junction unaccounted for. Stable Graves' hyperthyroidism was defined as no progression to ophthalmopathy during 18 months of follow-up. Hyperthyroidism patients were newly diagnosed, with disease duration under 2 months, and aged 18 to 65 years. Patients with uncontrolled infections, other autoimmune diseases, pregnancy or lactation were excluded. Clinical symptoms, serum thyroxine and TRAb, thyroid ultrasound, and orbital computed tomography formed the basis for the diagnoses. Ficoll-Paque density gradient centrifugation was used to isolate PBMCs from 8 to 10 ml of fresh peripheral blood. Total RNA was extracted with Trizol reagent, and quality was checked on an Agilent 2100 Bioanalyzer.

Points on this clonotype: Its antigen target is currently unknown. Base qualities were left out, and no much larger clone turns up one base away.

The sequence derives from a woman aged 30 to 39 with Graves' hyperthyroidism. The V and J segments used are TRBV18 and TRBJ2-5; 7 bases in the junction line up with TRBD2. Sequences were obtained from blood. The CDR3 reads as follows: CASSHGLEETQYF. Read as DNA, the sequence is TGTGCCAGCTCACACGGACTAGAGGAGACCCAGTACTTC.